There are many counts of the clone carrying this T cell receptor beta chain. The target antigen is unknown. From the 5' RACE reads, TCRdb called clonotypes with MiXCR, one entry per CDR3 protein. The sample yields tens of thousands of distinct CDR3 sequences, around a quarter seen once. Study conclusions and caveats: The larger cohort examined one V-J beta rearrangement, not whole repertoires.

Trimming stripped 2 bases from V and 4 bases from J, with 8 bases between. Germline V CDR1 and CDR2: SGHVS, FQNEAQ. The CDR3 totals 13 residues. The sequence was obtained from a female donor with breast cancer. Sequencing used naive CD4+ T cells sorted from blood. Noted subset: naive CD4+ T cells, CD4+CD45RA+CD25-. The rearrangement joins TRBV7-8 to TRBJ1-1; D is ambiguous. The CDR3 region has the DNA TGTGCCAGCAGCTTAACGGGTGGCACTGAAGCTTTCTTT. Translated, it gives CASSLTGGTEAFF.